The 29 T cell receptor beta chains given below trace back to one sample, sequenced in a study of CD8 T cells in Susac syndrome (dated by TCRdb to 2018 to 2020). The method behind the library was the immunoSEQ multiplex PCR assay. RNA was extracted using the RNeasy kit, and roughly 0.45 to 1 ug of the RNA was reverse transcribed with random hexamers. TCRdb handled the public reads itself, with Q25 trimming in fastp and clone calling in MiXCR, and kept productive beta chains. Rows with a matching CDR3 protein are joined into one entry that keeps the most common DNA and genes. The sample yields roughly 180,000 distinct CDR3 sequences; approximately 95% were counted once. The top ten clones comprise roughly 0.1% of the sample. Sequenced sample: CD4+ T cells from PBMCs. These receptors all stem from a human donor with multiple sclerosis.

The gene calls are TRBV7-9 and TRBJ2-7; D possibly corresponds to TRBD2 (7 bases). The CDR3 has 13 residues. Germline CDR1 reads SEHNR; CDR2 reads FQNEAQ (reference sequence). Trimming removed 5 bases at V and 5 bases at J, with 13 bases between. CDR3 DNA sequence: TGTGCCAGCAGCCCCCAAGGGGGGGACGAGCAGTACTTC. This encodes CASSPQGGDEQYF.

The chain carries TRBV27 and TRBJ1-2; weak D call: TRBD1 (6 bases). The germline V gene encodes CDR1 MNHEY and CDR2 SMNVEV (reference sequence). Trimming took off 8 bases at V and 5 bases at J, with 18 bases between the two ends. The CDR3 has 14 amino acids. CDR3 coding DNA: TGTGCCAGCCGCTCCCAGGGGCAGGGGTATGGCTACACCTTC. This sequence encodes CASRSQGQGYGYTF.

The J gene is TRBJ1-1, the V gene TRBV6-5; D gene uncertain. The CDR3 loop spans 12 amino acids. The germline V gene encodes CDR1 MNHEY and CDR2 SVGAGI. Trimming shortened V by 2 bases and J by 7 bases, and 8 bases separated the two germline ends. This CDR3 reads CASSYGTGEAFF. For the CDR3, the DNA is TGTGCCAGCAGTTACGGAACGGGTGAAGCTTTCTTT.

V gene TRBV12-3 or TRBV12-4 combines with J gene TRBJ2-6; no clear D. The CDR3 consists of 14 residues. V lost 6 bases and J 4 bases, leaving 10 bases between the germline ends. The CDR3 DNA reads as TGTGCCAGCAGAAAGGACGCGGGGGCCAACGTCCTGACTTTC. Protein product: CASRKDAGANVLTF.

The chain recombines TRBV30 with TRBJ1-2; 8 bases match TRBD1. This CDR3 contains 13 residues. Germline assignment: CDR1 GTSNPN and CDR2 SVGIG (reference sequence). With V trimmed by 4 bases and J by 5 bases, 6 bases remained unmatched. CDR3 amino acids: CAWKVQGAYGYTF. In DNA, the CDR3 is TGTGCCTGGAAGGTCCAGGGGGCTTATGGCTACACCTTC.

J is TRBJ2-5 and V is TRBV7-2, with 8 bases matching TRBD1. Trimming cost V 8 bases and J 5 bases; bases outside gene matches: 16. CDR1 and CDR2 from the germline V gene are SGHTA and FQGNSA. The CDR3 consists of 16 residues. Here the CDR3 DNA reads TGTGCCAGCCGCGAGGGACAGGCCGTGTGGGTCGAGACCCAGTACTTC. Residues: CASREGQAVWVETQYF. The complete variable domain, with remaining parts taken from reference TRBV7-2 and TRBJ2-5, reads GAGVSQSPSNKVTEKGKDVELRCDPISGHTALYWYRQSLGQGLEFLIYFQGNSAPDKSGLPSDRFSAERTGGSVSTLTIQRTQQEDSAVYLCASREGQAVWVETQYFGPGTRLLVL.

The V call is TRBV24-1, the J call TRBJ1-2; TRBD1 matches 8 bases. Trimming at V came to 4 bases and at J to 7 bases, leaving 10 bases not matched to a gene. The V gene's germline CDR1 is KGHDR and CDR2 SFDVKD. The CDR3 is 15 amino acids. CDR3 coding DNA: TGTGCCACCAGTGACCCCGGACAGGGTCGAGGTGGCTACACCTTC. This gives the protein CATSDPGQGRGGYTF.

This clonotype was found once. The V and J genes are TRBV3-1 and TRBJ1-2, with D tentatively TRBD1 (5 bases). Germline V gene data show CDR1 as LGHDT and CDR2 as YNNKEL (reference sequence). The V gene lost 0 bases and the J gene lost 7 bases, with 9 bases spanning the gap. This CDR3 contains 13 residues. The CDR3: CASSQDAGGGYTF. DNA of the CDR3: TGTGCCAGCAGCCAAGACGCCGGGGGTGGCTACACCTTC.

The chain is built from TRBV28 and TRBJ1-5, with D possibly TRBD1 on 5 matching bases. In germline, CDR1 is MDHEN, CDR2 SYDVKM. The V and J ends lost 6 bases and 5 bases respectively, with 8 bases between them. This CDR3 has 12 amino acids. CDR3 loop: CASRRGDQPQHF. The DNA for the CDR3 is TGTGCCAGCAGGCGGGGGGATCAGCCCCAGCATTTT.

The chain links TRBV29-1 to TRBJ1-4, with no clear D. Germline CDR1 is SQVTM and CDR2 is ANQGSEA. The CDR3 loop spans 12 amino acids. With 6 bases removed from V and 4 bases from J, the gap between germline ends came to 9 bases. CDR3 in DNA: TGCAGCGTCCGGGCCCTTAATGAAAAACTGTTTTTT. The encoded protein is CSVRALNEKLFF.

This sequence joins TRBV3-1 and TRBJ2-7; 7 bases match TRBD2. Germline CDR1 and CDR2: LGHDT and YNNKEL (reference sequence). The V and J ends lost 5 bases and 4 bases, in that order; junction bases with no gene match: 14. The length of the CDR3 is 16 residues. DNA for the CDR3: TGTGCCAGCAGCATGGGGACTACCAGAAGGTTATACGAGCAGTACTTC. It specifies CASSMGTTRRLYEQYF.

The rearrangement uses TRBV3-1 and TRBJ2-6; TRBD2 is a possible D gene (5 bases). The CDR3 runs 20 residues. Trimming left V 4 bases short and J 2 bases short, with 24 bases between. CDR1 LGHDT and CDR2 YNNKEL come from the germline V gene (reference sequence). The CDR3 loop reads CASSRRTLAQLVPGANVLTF. For the CDR3, the DNA is TGTGCCAGCAGCCGACGGACTTTGGCCCAGCTCGTCCCTGGGGCCAACGTCCTGACTTTC.

V and J are TRBV7-3 and TRBJ1-2, with TRBD1 matching 7 bases. In germline, CDR1 is SGHTA, CDR2 FQGTGA. The CDR3 is 13 amino acids. The V segment lost 4 bases and the J segment 6 bases; nucleotides outside the gene matches: 5. CDR3 coding DNA: TGTGCCAGCAGCTCTGCACAGGGGAATGGCTACACCTTC. Encoded protein: CASSSAQGNGYTF.

The rearrangement links TRBV20-1 to TRBJ2-5; unclear D gene. The ends were cut back, 5 bases at V and 5 bases at J, with 12 bases in the middle. The V gene's germline CDR1 is DFQATT and CDR2 SNEGSKA (reference sequence). The CDR3 runs 12 residues. The chain's CDR3 is CSAGKVPETQYF. The DNA for the CDR3 is TGCAGTGCTGGAAAGGTTCCCGAGACCCAGTACTTC.

This chain links TRBV20-1 with TRBJ2-5, with 7 bases fitting TRBD2. CDR3 size: 12 residues. With 7 bases clipped from V and 0 bases from J, the junction kept 2 bases outside the gene matches. The germline V gene has CDR1 DFQATT and CDR2 SNEGSKA (reference sequence). CDR3 protein: CSGLADQETQYF. The CDR3 nucleotides read TGCAGTGGGCTAGCGGACCAAGAGACCCAGTACTTC.

The J gene is TRBJ2-5, the V gene TRBV28; D possibly corresponds to TRBD1 (7 bases). The CDR3 consists of 15 residues. V was clipped by 3 bases and J by 7 bases, with 18 bases between them. Germline V gene data show CDR1 as MDHEN and CDR2 as SYDVKM. The CDR3 spells CASSFLTGTAGTQYF. Here the CDR3 DNA reads TGTGCCAGCAGTTTCCTAACAGGGACAGCGGGGACCCAGTACTTC.

This clonotype was seen once. The V gene is TRBV20-1, the J gene TRBJ1-2; D might be TRBD1 (6 bases). CDR1 and CDR2 from the germline V gene are DFQATT and SNEGSKA (reference sequence). CDR3 length: 16 amino acids. The V gene lost 8 bases and the J gene lost 0 bases, with 22 bases spanning the gap. CDR3 coding DNA: TGCAGTCCCCTAGTACCGGGGGCGAGAGCTAACTATGGCTACACCTTC. Translating it yields CSPLVPGARANYGYTF.

The count of this clonotype is one. The chain uses TRBV7-9 and TRBJ1-5; perhaps TRBD1 as D (5 bases). CDR3 length equals 14 residues. The V and J ends lost 1 base and 9 bases respectively, with 13 bases between them. The V gene's germline CDR1 is SEHNR and CDR2 FQNEAQ (reference sequence). CDR3 sequence: CASSLGPGTSPQHF. The CDR3 DNA sequence: TGTGCCAGCAGCTTAGGACCAGGGACTTCGCCCCAGCATTTT.

CDR3 DNA sequence: TGTGCCAGCAGCGTAGAACAGTTTAACGGCTACACCTTC. The encoded protein is CASSVEQFNGYTF. The chain links TRBV9 to TRBJ1-2, with D unresolved. V was pared by 0 bases and J by 8 bases, with 11 bases between. The CDR3 spans 13 residues. Germline V gives CDR1 SGDLS, CDR2 YYNGEE.

This chain links TRBV20-1 with TRBJ1-5; 7 bases align to TRBD1. CDR1 DFQATT and CDR2 SNEGSKA come from the germline V gene (reference sequence). This CDR3 is built from 15 residues. With 5 bases clipped from V and 2 bases from J, the junction kept 9 bases outside the gene matches. CDR3 sequence (DNA): TGCAGTGCTTCTGGACAGGCGTCTCGCAATCAGCCCCAGCATTTT. Residues: CSASGQASRNQPQHF.

CDR3 residues: CASSRDFEGTQYF. CDR3 DNA sequence: TGTGCCAGCAGCCGGGACTTTGAGGGAACCCAGTACTTC. This rearrangement joins TRBV7-7 to TRBJ2-5, with D possibly matching TRBD2 (6 bases). Germline lookup yields CDR1 SSHAT and CDR2 FNYEAQ (reference sequence). CDR3 length equals 13 residues. Trimming removed 5 bases at V and 8 bases at J, with 15 bases between.

The CDR3 loop is CASSKGQTNTEAFF. Written as DNA, the CDR3 is TGTGCCAGCAGCAAGGGACAGACGAACACTGAAGCTTTCTTT. The chain recombines TRBV5-4 with TRBJ1-1, with TRBD1 matching over 7 bases. V lost 4 bases to trimming and J lost 1 base; unmatched junction nucleotides: 4. This CDR3 is 14 amino acids long. Germline CDR1 and CDR2: SGHNT and YYREEE (reference sequence).

A single count supports this clonotype. The rearrangement joins TRBV28 to TRBJ1-2, with D hard to call. Germline CDR1 is MDHEN and CDR2 is SYDVKM. V gave up 7 bases and J gave up 3 bases, with 9 bases separating them. CDR3 size: 12 residues. CDR3 loop: CASTRADYGYTF. The DNA for the CDR3 is TGTGCCAGCACGAGGGCTGACTATGGCTACACCTTC.

The chain is built from TRBV18 and TRBJ2-1; 8 nucleotides line up with TRBD1. CDR3 size: 15 residues. With V trimmed by 3 bases and J by 5 bases, 6 bases remained unmatched. CDR1 is KGHSH and CDR2 is LQKENI in the germline V gene. CDR3 bases: TGTGCCAGCTCACCTGTTTTGACAGGGGACAATGAGCAGTTCTTC. Its translation: CASSPVLTGDNEQFF.

V and J are TRBV2 and TRBJ2-5, with 7 bases aligning to TRBD1. V trimming: 6 bases; J trimming: 5 bases; junction bases outside the gene matches: 9. The germline gives CDR1 SNHLY, CDR2 FYNNEI. The CDR3 sequence is 14 residues long. The chain's CDR3 is CASSEQGSGETQYF. The CDR3 DNA is TGTGCCAGCAGCGAACAGGGGTCGGGGGAGACCCAGTACTTC.

V and J are TRBV18 and TRBJ2-5, with D possibly TRBD2 on 6 matching bases. The V gene's germline CDR1 is KGHSH and CDR2 LQKENI. This CDR3 region has 15 residues. V was pared by 5 bases and J by 5 bases, with 18 bases between. The DNA for the CDR3 is TGTGCCAGCTCAGGGATCGACGGGAGACGGGAGACCCAGTACTTC. It yields the protein CASSGIDGRRETQYF.

V is TRBV24-1 and J is TRBJ1-1; D call uncertain. CDR3 length: 13 residues. The germline CDR1 and CDR2 sequences are KGHDR and SFDVKD. V dropped 3 bases and J dropped 6 bases, with 10 bases sitting between them. The CDR3: CATSDTLLAEAFF. The CDR3 DNA reads TGTGCCACCAGTGATACCTTACTGGCTGAAGCTTTCTTT.

A single count supports this clonotype. V and J are TRBV30 and TRBJ1-2; D is perhaps TRBD1 (6 bases). Per the germline V gene, CDR1 is GTSNPN and CDR2 is SVGIG (reference sequence). Trimming pared 1 base from V and 8 bases from J, leaving 14 bases between. This CDR3 has 13 amino acids. The CDR3 DNA is TGTGCCTGGAGTGACAGGGCGAATTCGGGCTACACCTTC. Protein: CAWSDRANSGYTF.

This sequence joins TRBV28 and TRBJ2-3, with a weak D call TRBD2 (6 bases). The CDR3 length is 14 residues. Germline CDR1 is MDHEN and CDR2 is SYDVKM. Trimming cost V 7 bases and J 1 base, with 12 bases left between them. The CDR3 sequence is CASNRRGRTDTQYF. The CDR3 DNA follows: TGTGCCAGCAATCGGAGGGGTCGCACAGATACGCAGTATTTT.